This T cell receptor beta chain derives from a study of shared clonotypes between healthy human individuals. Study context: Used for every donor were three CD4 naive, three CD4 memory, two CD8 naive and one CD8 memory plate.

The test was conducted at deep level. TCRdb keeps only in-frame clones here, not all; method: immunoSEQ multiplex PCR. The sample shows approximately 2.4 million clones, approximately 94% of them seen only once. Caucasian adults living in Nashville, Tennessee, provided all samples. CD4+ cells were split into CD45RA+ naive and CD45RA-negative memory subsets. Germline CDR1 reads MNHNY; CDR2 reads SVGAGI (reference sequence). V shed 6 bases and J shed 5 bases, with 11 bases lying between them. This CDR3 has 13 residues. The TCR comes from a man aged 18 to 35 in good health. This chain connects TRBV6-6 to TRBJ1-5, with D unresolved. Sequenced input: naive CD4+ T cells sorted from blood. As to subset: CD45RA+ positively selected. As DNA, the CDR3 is TGTGCCAGCAGAGGTCATATTGATCAGCCCCAGCATTTT. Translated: CASRGHIDQPQHF.